This TCR beta chain was found in a study of OX40 agonist ivuxolimab in advanced cancers. Describing the broader study: Ivuxolimab was an agonistic, fully human IgG2 monoclonal antibody directed against OX40 (CD134), a costimulatory receptor. Intravenous ivuxolimab was administered to patients every 2 weeks at six dose levels: 0.01, 0.1, 0.3, 1.5, 3 and 10 mg/kg. Among the approximately 50 dose-escalation patients, roughly 20 had hepatocellular carcinoma, roughly 15 melanoma, 9 renal cell carcinoma and 9 head and neck cancer. In the dose-escalation cohort, 70% to 90% of patients were male, and the mean age was 60 years with a range of roughly 20 to 80. Prior anti-PD-1, anti-PD-L1 or anti-CTLA-4 therapy was permitted, and approximately 41% of dose-escalation patients had received checkpoint inhibitors. Three dose-escalation patients achieved partial responses, one with hepatocellular carcinoma and two with cutaneous melanoma. Peripheral TCRbeta sequencing was intended to test whether TCR sequence diversity was altered and clonal T-cell expansion was caused by ivuxolimab. The paper reports the monotherapy dose-escalation portion (N of about 52 patients) of the phase I ivuxolimab trial. General conclusions and limits of the study: Partial responders in the 0.1-3.0 mg/kg groups had among the lowest normalized peripheral clonal expansion, especially among CD8+ T cells. Low levels of normalized T-cell clonal expansion were also seen in some patients who did not respond. Clonal expansion of both CD4+ and CD8+ blood T cells was observed from baseline to week 6 at doses 0.1 to 3.0 mg/kg. The antigen specificity of the clonally expanded peripheral T cells was not determined. On average, CD8+ T cells showed more expanded clones than CD4+ T cells after ivuxolimab.

Turning to this clone: This clone's antigen is unknown. No quality values exist for individual bases; no much larger clone is one base distant.

To sequence the TCRbeta CDR3 region, genomic DNA was isolated from the sorted cells. The immunoSEQ Assay was used for sequencing of TCRbeta CDR3 regions. TCRdb's version of the immuneACCESS table is confined to in-frame rearrangements and falls short of the full clone set. An unresolved V gene accounts for under half of the shortfall where checked; the remainder is of unknown origin. The sample profile shows some 70,000 clones; roughly nine tenths of them were found once. More than 0.85% of the sample is taken by the ten largest. V is reduced by 0 bases and J by 2 bases, leaving a spacing of 9 bases between them. Per the germline V gene (reference sequence), SGHKS is the CDR1 and YYEKEE is the CDR2. There are 15 amino acids in the CDR3, from cysteine to phenylalanine inclusive. Kept here is only the CDR3 DNA, which spans 45 bases and is read in frame from base 1. The trial excluded patients who had a history of autoimmune disease or who were on systemic immunosuppression. Peripheral blood for TCR sequencing was drawn from every dose cohort at baseline, at cycle 4 day 1 and at cycle 7 day 1. Samples were obtained from an open-label, multicenter, first-in-human phase I dose-escalation trial of ivuxolimab. Adults with locally advanced or metastatic melanoma, renal cell carcinoma, hepatocellular carcinoma or head and neck squamous cell carcinoma were enrolled in the trial. Before TCR sequencing, CD4+ T cells and CD8+ T cells from peripheral blood were sorted into separate populations.

The sequence joins TRBV5-5 to TRBJ1-5; the D segment cannot be called with confidence. This TCR derives from an adult with an advanced solid tumor such as melanoma, head and neck, liver or kidney cancer. Sequencing used CD4+ or CD8+ T cells sorted from blood, obtained in a trial of the OX40 agonist ivuxolimab. CDR3 reads: CASSLGRLGNQPQHF. At the DNA level, the sequence is TGTGCCAGCAGCTTGGGTCGACTCGGCAATCAGCCCCAGCATTTT.